The entry that follows covers one T cell receptor beta chain sequence. Template material for TCR beta VDJ and CDR3 profiling consisted of genomic DNA. TCRdb passed the reads through MiXCR, listing each CDR3 protein once. The sample includes fewer than 200,000 distinct CDR3 sequences, just under 45% of them seen just once. This specimen belongs to a study of CD8+CD57+ T cells in acquired aplastic anemia. The CDR3 is 15 amino acids. V gave up 6 bases and J gave up 1 base; unmatched junction bases: 8. The germline V gene encodes CDR1 LNHDA and CDR2 SQIVND (reference sequence). V usage is TRBV19 and J usage is TRBJ2-7, with 8 bases identical to TRBD1. Sequenced sample: sorted CD4+, CD8+, or CD8+CD57+ T cells (not recorded which) from PBMCs. The clonotype originates from a human donor in good health. In DNA, the CDR3 is TGTGCCAGTAGGGGACCGGGACAGGCATCCTACGAGCAGTACTTC. It encodes CASRGPGQASYEQYF.